These 20 T cell receptor beta chains were sequenced from one sample in a study of T cell clonotyping in hematopoietic cell transplantation. Method: immunoSEQ multiplex PCR; TCRdb's copy keeps in-frame clones and lacks some. Of some 29,000 clones listed, around nine tenths were seen once; the top ten hold roughly 10%. Sequencing used PBMCs, obtained 100 days after allogeneic stem cell transplant. These receptor sequences come from a female patient aged 50-59 years who had an allogeneic stem cell transplant from a related donor, so the T cells may come from the graft donor. Some clones in this sample may be carry-over from other donors' samples.

This CDR3 reads CASLQGLLLEQYF. The CDR3 region has the DNA TGTGCCAGCTTACAGGGTCTCCTCCTCGAGCAGTACTTC. This chain links TRBV6-1 with TRBJ2-7, with D maybe TRBD1 (6 bases). The CDR3 covers 13 residues. Germline lookup yields CDR1 MNHNS and CDR2 SASEGT. The ends were cut back, 8 bases at V and 6 bases at J, with 17 bases in the middle.

V and J are TRBV7-9 and TRBJ2-5; D not resolved. Germline CDR1 and CDR2: SEHNR and FQNEAQ (reference sequence). Trimming pared 1 base from V and 5 bases from J, leaving 11 bases between. This CDR3 has 14 residues. CDR3 amino acids: CASSLGPPRETQYF. In DNA, the CDR3 is TGTGCCAGCAGCTTAGGACCGCCCCGTGAGACCCAGTACTTC. The full variable domain, with the rest looked up from reference TRBV7-9 and TRBJ2-5, is DTGVSQNPRHKITKRGQNVTFRCDPISEHNRLYWYRQTLGQGPEFLTYFQNEAQLEKSRLLSDRFSAERPKGSFSTLEIQRTEQGDSAMYLCASSLGPPRETQYFGPGTRLLVL.

The chain carries TRBV19 and TRBJ2-5, with 8 bases that match TRBD2. Germline CDR1 is LNHDA and CDR2 is SQIVND (reference sequence). CDR3 length equals 15 residues. Trimming at V came to 1 base and at J to 1 base, leaving 2 bases not matched to a gene. CDR3 DNA sequence: TGTGCCAGTAGTATAGCGGGGGGGAGCCAAGAGACCCAGTACTTC. Its translation is CASSIAGGSQETQYF.

This sequence joins TRBV30 and TRBJ1-5; D is unclear. With 1 base removed from V and 1 base from J, the gap between germline ends came to 5 bases. The V gene's germline CDR1 is GTSNPN and CDR2 SVGIG (reference sequence). The CDR3 extends over 13 amino acids. The CDR3 spells CAWSGGSNQPQHF. The CDR3 region has the DNA TGTGCCTGGAGTGGCGGAAGCAATCAGCCCCAGCATTTT.

This clone was detected a few times. V usage is TRBV9 and J usage is TRBJ1-1; unclear D gene. Germline V gene lookup returns CDR1 SGDLS and CDR2 YYNGEE. The CDR3 covers 17 residues. Trimming shortened V by 0 bases and J by 1 base, and 16 bases separated the two germline ends. In nucleotides, the CDR3 is TGTGCCAGCAGCGTAGAGGGCCTGAGGAAGGGGAACACTGAAGCTTTCTTT. It translates to CASSVEGLRKGNTEAFF. Drawing the rest from reference TRBV9 and TRBJ1-1, the complete variable domain is DSGVTQTPKHLITATGQRVTLRCSPRSGDLSVYWYQQSLDQGLQFLIQYYNGEERAKGNILERFSAQQFPDLHSELNLSSLELGDSALYFCASSVEGLRKGNTEAFFGQGTRLTVV.

The rearrangement links TRBV2 to TRBJ2-1; possibly TRBD1 or TRBD2 for D (6 bases each). Deletions cut 0 bases from V and 6 bases from J, with 12 bases between. The CDR3 spans 15 residues. The V gene's germline CDR1 is SNHLY and CDR2 FYNNEI. The CDR3 sequence is CASSEAREGGNEQFF. The CDR3 bases are TGTGCCAGCAGTGAAGCGCGAGAGGGGGGCAATGAGCAGTTCTTC.

The chain employs TRBV4-1 and TRBJ2-1; D may be TRBD2 (7 bases). The CDR3 extends over 17 amino acids. The germline V gene has CDR1 MGHRA and CDR2 YSYEKL. V gave up 0 bases and J gave up 8 bases, with 20 bases separating them. CDR3 bases: TGCGCCAGCAGCCAAGATAGGTGGGGGGGCCCCAGGGATGAGCAGTTCTTC. It translates to CASSQDRWGGPRDEQFF.

The rearrangement uses TRBV4-3 and TRBJ2-1; D is uncertain. Trimming cost V 1 base and J 9 bases, with 7 bases left between them. Germline assignment: CDR1 LGHNA and CDR2 YSLEER. The CDR3 is 12 residues long. The CDR3 DNA is TGCGCCAGCAGCCAAGGTGAAGGTGAGCAGTTCTTC. Translating it yields CASSQGEGEQFF.

V usage is TRBV6-6 and J usage is TRBJ1-1, with 7 bases fitting TRBD1. Germline trimming cut 2 bases from V and 3 bases from J; bases unmatched to any gene: 6. The CDR3 covers 15 residues. Germline V CDR1 and CDR2: MNHNY, SVGAGI (reference sequence). The CDR3 loop reads CASSYIRDSYTEAFF. The CDR3, as DNA: TGTGCCAGCAGTTACATCCGGGACAGCTACACTGAAGCTTTCTTT.

This chain connects TRBV6-1 to TRBJ2-7, with 7 bases fitting TRBD2. J gave up 3 bases and V 7 bases, and 6 bases lay outside the gene matches. Germline CDR1 and CDR2: MNHNS and SASEGT. The length of the CDR3 is 13 residues. CDR3 sequence reads: CASNRGGIYEQYF. CDR3 nucleotides: TGTGCCAGCAACCGCGGGGGAATCTACGAGCAGTACTTC.

J is TRBJ2-3 and V is TRBV18, with unresolved D. The CDR3 totals 13 residues. V was shortened by 6 bases and J by 3 bases, with 10 bases between the two germline ends. Germline V gene sequence: CDR1 KGHSH, CDR2 LQKENI. In DNA, the CDR3 is TGTGCCAGCTCCCCGGAGAGGACAGATACGCAGTATTTT. It translates to CASSPERTDTQYF.

The chain joins TRBV2 to TRBJ2-4; D gene uncertain. In germline, CDR1 is SNHLY, CDR2 FYNNEI. The V end lost 6 bases, the J end lost 0 bases, and 15 bases lay between the germline ends. The CDR3 is 16 amino acids. This CDR3 reads CASSSPQELAKNIQYF. DNA for the CDR3: TGTGCCAGCAGCTCACCCCAGGAACTAGCCAAAAACATTCAGTACTTC.

The V and J genes are TRBV18 and TRBJ1-3, with D maybe TRBD1 (5 bases). Trimming left V 4 bases short and J 8 bases short, with 21 bases between. The germline CDR1 and CDR2 sequences are KGHSH and LQKENI. This CDR3 comprises 16 residues. The CDR3 is CASSLLQEPGRDTIYF. The CDR3 coding sequence is TGTGCCAGCTCACTCTTACAGGAGCCGGGGAGGGACACCATATATTTT.

The chain combines TRBV19 with TRBJ2-3; 9 bases line up with TRBD1. Germline CDR1 is LNHDA and CDR2 is SQIVND (reference sequence). The V segment lost 7 bases and the J segment 3 bases; nucleotides outside the gene matches: 8. The CDR3 runs to 15 residues. The CDR3 here is CASTPGQGLTDTQYF. CDR3 nucleotide sequence: TGTGCCAGTACCCCGGGACAGGGTTTGACAGATACGCAGTATTTT.

The chain joins TRBV30 to TRBJ2-7, with a weak D call TRBD1 (6 bases). Germline-derived CDR1 and CDR2 are GTSNPN and SVGIG (reference sequence). The V end was cut by 8 bases, the J end by 0 bases, with 14 bases between. The CDR3 spans 13 residues. The CDR3 sequence is CAADRWSSYEQYF. The CDR3 DNA follows: TGTGCCGCAGACAGGTGGAGCTCCTACGAGCAGTACTTC.

This clone was recorded once. CDR3 DNA: TGCACCAGCAGCCAACAGGGTGGCGGGGGGGCTATAGGCGAGCAGTACTTC. Encoded protein: CTSSQQGGGGAIGEQYF. The chain carries TRBV1 and TRBJ2-7; the table's D gene call, TRBD2, was not cross checked with the DNA. TRBV1 is a pseudogene. CDR3 length equals 17 residues.

V usage is TRBV29-1 and J usage is TRBJ2-1, with 7 bases fitting TRBD1. This CDR3 spans 12 amino acids. The germline CDR1 and CDR2 sequences are SQVTM and ANQGSEA. V shed 5 bases and J 6 bases; nucleotides not matched to a gene: 4. CDR3 sequence: CSVSRDSNEQFF. CDR3 nucleotide sequence: TGCAGCGTTTCCCGGGACAGCAATGAGCAGTTCTTC.

This chain connects TRBV5-1 to TRBJ1-1; weak D call: TRBD1 (5 bases). Germline loops: CDR1 SGHRS, CDR2 YFSETQ. Trimming stripped 0 bases from V and 5 bases from J, with 14 bases between. The CDR3 covers 15 residues. As DNA, the CDR3 is TGCGCCAGCAGCTTGGAGGCAGGGTTGGGGACTGAAGCTTTCTTT. Its protein product is CASSLEAGLGTEAFF.

The V gene is TRBV30, the J gene TRBJ1-1, with D perhaps matching TRBD1 (5 bases). Germline V lookup: CDR1 GTSNPN, CDR2 SVGIG (reference sequence). The CDR3 has 12 amino acids. Trimming removed 0 bases at V and 5 bases at J, with 7 bases between. The CDR3 DNA follows: TGTGCCTGGAGTGTACAGGTGACTGAAGCTTTCTTT. Encoded protein: CAWSVQVTEAFF.

This chain joins TRBV4-2 and TRBJ2-3; 9 positions agree with TRBD2. This CDR3 comprises 14 residues. Trimming took 0 bases from V and 9 from J; bases not matched to a gene: 4. CDR1 is LGHNA and CDR2 is YNFKEQ in the germline V gene. Written as DNA, the CDR3 is TGTGCCAGCAGCCAAGATCCGGGACTAGCCACGCAGTATTTT. This translates into CASSQDPGLATQYF.